The sample holds a few counts of the clone carrying this T cell receptor (beta chain). These data are taken from a study of blood T cells in healthy people across ages. A sample-barcoded 5' primer and a J-beta primer mix were used in a second PCR of roughly 7 to 12 cycles. MiXCR, applied by TCRdb to the 5' RACE reads, yields one record per CDR3 protein. The table shows about 1.6 million distinct CDR3 sequences, with about 35% occurring only once. This CDR3 comprises 12 residues. Germline CDR1 ENHRY, CDR2 SYGVKD. V lost 6 bases to trimming and J lost 1 base, with 6 bases between them. The clonotype was recovered from a woman aged 25-40 years in good health. The sample comprised blood. The V gene is TRBV10-3, the J gene TRBJ2-5, with D unresolved. DNA of the CDR3: TGTGCCATCAGCCCCACCCAAGAGACCCAGTACTTC. Translating it yields CAISPTQETQYF.